The present TCR beta chain was sequenced within a study of cytomegalovirus exposure and HLA in healthy donors. The overall study: The 120 validation repertoires, a later analysis reported, used the same platform as the 600 to 700 repertoires from the first cohort. Study results and caveats: A subsequent analysis found that TCR clusters from the first cohort also tended to co-occur in the roughly 120 validation repertoires, with approximately 94% of cluster scores above 0.

In its sample, this clone was seen once. The antigen remains unidentified. Donors were drawn from the 120-subject validation cohort, separate from the approximately 680-subject first cohort. The length of the CDR3 is 14 residues. V shed 2 bases and J shed 4 bases, with 9 bases lying between them. Per germline, CDR1 SGHDT and CDR2 YYEEEE. Repertoires were generated with immunoSEQ multiplex PCR, while TCRdb's copy carries only in-frame clones and drops some. This sample carries over 200,000 clones, about 86% of them seen once, and the ten largest clones take 2.9%. Sequenced input: PBMCs. The receptor comes from a young woman in good health and CMV-seronegative. The rearrangement links TRBV5-6 to TRBJ2-2; D is unclear. The CDR3 sequence is CASSFYSFTGELFF. The CDR3, as DNA: TGTGCCAGCAGCTTTTATTCGTTCACCGGGGAGCTGTTTTTT.